This passage covers 15 T cell receptor beta chains from one sample sequenced in a study of T-cell reconstitution after alpha-beta-depleted transplantation in children. Unique molecular identifiers were incorporated into the prepared TCRbeta library. Each CDR3 protein gets one entry after TCRdb re-called the PCR reads with MiXCR. The sample yields 700,000 to 950,000 distinct CDR3 sequences, roughly 15% seen once. The input for sequencing was PBMCs, mostly from graft donor cells, taken 360 days after TCRalphabeta/CD19-depleted stem cell transplant. The receptors stem from a male patient aged 5 to 17 who had a stem cell transplant for acute lymphoblastic leukemia, so the T cells may come from the graft donor.

This clonotype was counted between two and nine times. The chain employs TRBV5-1 and TRBJ2-5; 8 bases are a match to TRBD1. Germline V lookup: CDR1 SGHRS, CDR2 YFSETQ. The ends lost 4 bases at V and 5 bases at J; junction bases unmatched: 10. The CDR3 totals 15 residues. The CDR3 spells CASSSETGAWETQYF. The CDR3 DNA reads as TGCGCCAGCAGCAGCGAGACAGGGGCTTGGGAGACCCAGTACTTC.

This clonotype was counted between two and nine times. V and J are TRBV6-2 or TRBV6-3 and TRBJ2-7; no firm D call. The V and J ends lost 2 bases and 4 bases respectively, with 18 bases between them. CDR1 is MNHEY, CDR2 SVGEGT, per germline. The CDR3 contains 16 residues. CDR3 nucleotides: TGTGCCAGCAGTTACGGGTCGTCTCCTCACCCTTACGAGCAGTACTTC. Protein: CASSYGSSPHPYEQYF.

Ten or more counts support this clonotype. This chain connects TRBV6-5 to TRBJ1-6; D perhaps matches TRBD1 (5 bases). Trimming left V 0 bases short and J 7 bases short, with 10 bases between. Germline V CDR1 and CDR2: MNHEY, SVGAGI. The CDR3 loop spans 15 amino acids. CDR3 sequence: CASSYSNSGNSPLHF. Written as DNA, the CDR3 is TGTGCCAGCAGTTACTCGAATTCAGGGAATTCACCCCTCCACTTT.

The chain couples TRBV5-6 to TRBJ2-5; TRBD2 aligns across 7 bases. This CDR3 has 14 residues. V trimming: 2 bases; J trimming: 6 bases; junction bases outside the gene matches: 7. Germline V lookup: CDR1 SGHDT, CDR2 YYEEEE. The CDR3 here is CASSFPREAQTQYF. In DNA form, the CDR3 reads TGTGCCAGCAGCTTTCCCCGGGAGGCGCAGACCCAGTACTTC.

V and J are TRBV10-3 and TRBJ2-3; D gene ambiguous. Germline CDR1 reads ENHRY; CDR2 reads SYGVKD. This CDR3 has 14 amino acids. With 9 bases removed from V and 2 bases from J, the gap between germline ends came to 15 bases. The CDR3 spells CAMGPGPYTDTQYF. The CDR3 DNA reads TGTGCCATGGGCCCCGGGCCCTACACAGATACGCAGTATTTT.

The chain couples TRBV19 to TRBJ2-7; TRBD1 matches 7 bases. The CDR3 has 16 amino acids. Germline V gives CDR1 LNHDA, CDR2 SQIVND (reference sequence). V dropped 1 base and J dropped 2; count of bases not matched to a gene: 8. The CDR3 loop reads CASSIVEGAKTYEQYF. CDR3 in DNA: TGTGCCAGTAGTATAGTTGAGGGGGCCAAAACCTACGAGCAGTACTTC. The variable domain in full, with the rest retrieved from reference TRBV19 and TRBJ2-7, is DGGITQSPKYLFRKEGQNVTLSCEQNLNHDAMYWYRQDPGQGLRLIYYSQIVNDFQKGDIAEGYSVSREKKESFPLTVTSAQKNPTAFYLCASSIVEGAKTYEQYFGPGTRLTVT.

This clonotype turned up a few times. This chain joins TRBV7-6 and TRBJ2-7; tentative D call: TRBD2 (5 bases). This CDR3 comprises 13 residues. V was clipped by 5 bases and J by 6 bases, with 14 bases between them. Germline-derived CDR1 and CDR2 are SGHVS and FNYEAQ. The CDR3 sequence is CASSATGSSEQYF. CDR3 in DNA: TGTGCCAGCAGCGCAACGGGGAGCTCCGAGCAGTACTTC.

This sequence joins TRBV12-3 or TRBV12-4 and TRBJ1-5; unclear D gene. The CDR3 is 15 amino acids. V shed 3 bases and J shed 2 bases, with 11 bases lying between them. The CDR3 DNA sequence: TGTGCCAGCAGTTTTGGATATGGGGGCAATCAGCCCCAGCATTTT. Translated, it gives CASSFGYGGNQPQHF.

This clonotype turned up a few times. The chain carries TRBV28 and TRBJ2-7; weak D call: TRBD2 (5 bases). CDR3 length equals 15 residues. Germline lookup yields CDR1 MDHEN and CDR2 SYDVKM. V lost 5 bases to trimming and J lost 2 bases, with 16 bases between them. The CDR3 here is CASSPQGSRAYEQYF. In nucleotides, the CDR3 is TGTGCCAGCAGTCCCCAAGGGAGTCGGGCCTACGAGCAGTACTTC.

This clonotype occurred a few times. The chain couples TRBV4-1 to TRBJ2-1, with D unclear. Trimming shortened V by 1 base and J by 15 bases, and 19 bases separated the two germline ends. In germline, CDR1 is MGHRA, CDR2 YSYEKL. This CDR3 region has 14 residues. Here the CDR3 DNA reads TGCGCCAGCAGCCAAGTTCCATGGCGGACCCTAGGGTTCTTC. It encodes CASSQVPWRTLGFF.

This clonotype has only a few counts. This chain connects TRBV15 to TRBJ2-5; TRBD2 aligns across 10 bases. V was pared by 4 bases and J by 2 bases, with 4 bases of the junction left unmatched. CDR3 length: 15 residues. The germline gives CDR1 LNHNV, CDR2 YYDKDF (reference sequence). CDR3 sequence reads: CATSKLAGMQETQYF. The CDR3 DNA reads TGTGCCACCAGCAAACTAGCGGGGATGCAAGAGACCCAGTACTTC.

This clonotype appeared many times. The gene calls are TRBV6-5 and TRBJ2-5, with D possibly being TRBD1 (6 bases). CDR1 and CDR2 from the germline V gene are MNHEY and SVGAGI. With 0 bases removed from V and 2 bases from J, the gap between germline ends came to 7 bases. This CDR3 region has 14 residues. The CDR3 is CASSYSDRQETQYF. The CDR3 DNA reads as TGTGCCAGCAGTTACTCGGACAGACAAGAGACCCAGTACTTC.

This clonotype was seen repeatedly, ten times or more. The chain couples TRBV3-1 to TRBJ2-2; 7 bases align to TRBD2. Germline CDR1 LGHDT, CDR2 YNNKEL (reference sequence). The V gene end was trimmed by 4 bases and the J gene end by 2 bases; junction bases not matched to a gene: 4. The CDR3 loop spans 15 amino acids. The chain's CDR3 is CASSLGTTNTGELFF. CDR3 DNA sequence: TGTGCCAGCAGCCTGGGGACTACAAACACCGGGGAGCTGTTTTTT.

The CDR3 bases are TGTGCCAGCAGCGTAGGATTACGGACAGTCGTCTACGAGCAGTACTTC. This sequence encodes CASSVGLRTVVYEQYF. The V and J genes are TRBV9 and TRBJ2-7; D possibly corresponds to TRBD1 (6 bases). The CDR3 is 16 residues long. V was trimmed by 0 bases and J by 3 bases, leaving 16 bases between them. Per the germline V gene, CDR1 is SGDLS and CDR2 is YYNGEE.

V is TRBV10-1 and J is TRBJ2-1, with a weak D call TRBD2 (5 bases). Between the trimmed V and J ends, which lost 0 bases and 2 bases, there was a span of 14 bases. Germline assignment: CDR1 WNHNN and CDR2 SYGVQD (reference sequence). The CDR3 runs 17 residues. The CDR3 bases are TGCGCCAGCAGTGAGTCTCCGGGGATAGGGCCCTACAATGAGCAGTTCTTC. Amino acid sequence: CASSESPGIGPYNEQFF.